This TCR beta chain originates from a study of blood T cells in healthy people across ages. It was with a sample-barcoded 5' primer and a J-beta primer mix that a second PCR of roughly 6 to 12 cycles was run. Each cDNA molecule was tagged by a template-switch adaptor that had 12 random nucleotides. TCRdb itself ran the 5' RACE reads through MiXCR, one entry per CDR3 protein. Among 1.5 million or so distinct CDR3 sequences listed, approximately 40% were seen once. Broader study findings: Estimates drawn from one million T cells were deemed to understate diversity. Roughly linearly, TCR beta diversity per million T cells fell as age increased. Changes in expanded clonotypes were possibly confounded, as the CMV status of donors was unknown.

With regard to this clonotype: What it binds is unknown. At one boundary the junction diverges from the germline segment, which might be a read error.

Specimen: blood. This clonotype was obtained from a woman in her late teens or twenties in good health.

The CDR3 spells CASSPMGHQATDAQYF. The CDR3 DNA follows: TGTGCCAGCAGTCCCATGGGACATCAGGCAACAGATGCGCAGTATTTT. The chain couples TRBV28 to TRBJ2-3; perhaps TRBD1 as D (6 bases). The CDR3 length is 16 residues. Germline loops: CDR1 MDHEN, CDR2 SYDVKM. Filled out from reference TRBV28 and TRBJ2-3, the complete variable domain reads DVKVTQSSRYLVKRTGEKVFLECVQDMDHENMFWYRQDPGLGLRLIYFSYDVKMKEKGDIPEGYSVSREKKERFSLILESASTNQTSMYLCASSPMGHQATDAQYFGPGTRLTVL.